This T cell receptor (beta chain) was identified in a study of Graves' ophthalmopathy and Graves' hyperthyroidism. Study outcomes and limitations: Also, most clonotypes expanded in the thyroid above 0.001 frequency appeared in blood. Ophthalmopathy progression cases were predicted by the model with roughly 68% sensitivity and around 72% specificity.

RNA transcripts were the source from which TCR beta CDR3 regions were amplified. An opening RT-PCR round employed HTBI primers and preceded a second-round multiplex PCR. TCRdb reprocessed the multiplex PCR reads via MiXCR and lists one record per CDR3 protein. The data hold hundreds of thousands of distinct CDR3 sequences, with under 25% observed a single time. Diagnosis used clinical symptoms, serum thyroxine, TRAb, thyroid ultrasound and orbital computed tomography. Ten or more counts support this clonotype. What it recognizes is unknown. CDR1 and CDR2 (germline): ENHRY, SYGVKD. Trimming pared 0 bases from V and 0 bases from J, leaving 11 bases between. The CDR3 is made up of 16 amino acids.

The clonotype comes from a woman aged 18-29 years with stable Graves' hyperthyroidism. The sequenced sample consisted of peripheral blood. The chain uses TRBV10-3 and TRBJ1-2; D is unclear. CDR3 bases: TGTGCCATCAGTGAGTCGCAATTCAGGACTAACTATGGCTACACCTTC. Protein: CAISESQFRTNYGYTF.